This TCR beta chain derives from a study of blood T cell repertoires in COVID-19. In the study overall: The cDNA or gDNA used as material had been derived from T cells, B-cell-depleted T cells, or PBMCs.

The CDR3 has 15 residues. CDR1 and CDR2 (germline): SGHNT, YENEEA. V was pared by 5 bases and J by 8 bases, with 8 bases of the junction left unmatched. Profiled with immunoSEQ multiplex PCR; TCRdb holds only in-frame clones, not every one. Among 310,000 or so clones listed, approximately 86% were seen once. The participants were between about 18 and 100 years old and came from 24 US areas. In Cohort 3, a recovered donor had either two negative PCRs, clearance, or symptom resolution. Sequenced sample: PBMCs or T cells enriched from blood (not recorded which). The sequence was collected from a woman aged 18-29 years who had recovered from COVID-19. The V and J genes are TRBV11-3 and TRBJ2-1; 11 nucleotides line up with TRBD2. The chain's CDR3 is CASSRGLAGGDEQFF. CDR3 DNA: TGTGCCAGCAGCCGGGGGCTAGCGGGAGGAGATGAGCAGTTCTTC.